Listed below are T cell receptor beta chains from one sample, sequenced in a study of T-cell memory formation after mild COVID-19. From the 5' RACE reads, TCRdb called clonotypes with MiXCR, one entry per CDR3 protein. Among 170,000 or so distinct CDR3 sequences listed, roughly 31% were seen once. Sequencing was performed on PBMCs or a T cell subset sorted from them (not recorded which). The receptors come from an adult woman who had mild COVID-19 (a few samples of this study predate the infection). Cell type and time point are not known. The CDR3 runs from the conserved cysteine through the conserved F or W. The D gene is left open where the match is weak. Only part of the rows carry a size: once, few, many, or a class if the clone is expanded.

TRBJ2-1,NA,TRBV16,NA,TGTGCCAGCAGCCAAAGGGGGTACAATGAGCAGTTCTTC,CASSQRGYNEQFF
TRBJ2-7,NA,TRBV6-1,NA,TGTGCCAGCGTCCGCGCGGGGAGACAAGCCTACGAGCAGTACTTC,CASVRAGRQAYEQYF
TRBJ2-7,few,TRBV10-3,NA,TGTGCCATCAGGGGCCCAGGGTCCTACGAGCAGTACTTC,CAIRGPGSYEQYF
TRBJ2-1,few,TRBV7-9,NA,TGTGCCAGCAGCTTCCCCGACATTTACGATGAGCAGTTCTTC,CASSFPDIYDEQFF
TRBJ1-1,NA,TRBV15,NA,TGTGCCACCAGCAGAGATCCCCAGGGAATAATGAACACTGAAGCTTTCTTT,CATSRDPQGIMNTEAFF
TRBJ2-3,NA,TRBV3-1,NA,TGTGCCAGCTGCGGTCGGAGCACAGATACGCAGTATTTT,CASCGRSTDTQYF
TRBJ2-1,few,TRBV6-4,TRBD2,TGTGCCAGCAGCACACTAGCGGGAGTTGGGAATGAGCAGTTCTTC,CASSTLAGVGNEQFF
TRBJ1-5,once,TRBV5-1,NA,TGCGCCAGCAGCCCGGAGGTAGGACAGTATCAGCCCCAGCATTTT,CASSPEVGQYQPQHF
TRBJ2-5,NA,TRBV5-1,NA,TGCGCCAGCAGCTTGTACCAGGGGCTAGGAGAGACCCAGTACTTC,CASSLYQGLGETQYF
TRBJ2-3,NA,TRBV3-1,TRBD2,TGTGCCAGCAGCCAAGCTAAGCGGGGTACGCAGTATTTT,CASSQAKRGTQYF
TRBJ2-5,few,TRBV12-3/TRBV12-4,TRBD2,TGTGCCAGCAGTTTAGGGGGACTAGCGGGAGTGCAAGAGACCCAGTACTTC,CASSLGGLAGVQETQYF
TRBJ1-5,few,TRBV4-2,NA,TGTGCCAGCAGCCAAGAGGCGAATCAGCCCCAGCATTTT,CASSQEANQPQHF
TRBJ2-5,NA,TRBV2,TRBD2,TGTGCCAGCAGTAGCGGGGGAGGGGAGACCAAGTACTTC,CASSSGGGETKYF
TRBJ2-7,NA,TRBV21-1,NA,TGTGCCAGCAGCAAAGTGTCCGGGGGGCGCCCCGACGAGCAGTACTTC,CASSKVSGGRPDEQYF
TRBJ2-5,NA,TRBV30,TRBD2,TGTGCCTGGAGGGCTAGCGGGGCGGTGGGGACCCAGTACTTC,CAWRASGAVGTQYF
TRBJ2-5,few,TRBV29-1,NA,TGCAGCGCTCGATGGGGGCAGAGACAAGAGACCCAGTACTTC,CSARWGQRQETQYF
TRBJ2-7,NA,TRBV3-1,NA,TGTGCCAGCAGCCAAAGCGGCAACTACGAGCAGTACTTC,CASSQSGNYEQYF
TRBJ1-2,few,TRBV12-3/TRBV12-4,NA,TGTGCCAGCAGCTCCACAGTCGACTATGGCTACACCTTC,CASSSTVDYGYTF
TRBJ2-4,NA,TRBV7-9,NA,TGTGCCAGCAGCCCATTCGGACTAGCCAAAAACATTCAGTACTTC,CASSPFGLAKNIQYF
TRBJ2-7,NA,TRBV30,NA,TGTGCCTGGAGTGTTAATGGGCCATACGAGCAGTACTTC,CAWSVNGPYEQYF
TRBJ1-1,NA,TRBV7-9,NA,TGTGCCAGCAGTTCGGACACCCGCGCAGCTTTCTTT,CASSSDTRAAFF
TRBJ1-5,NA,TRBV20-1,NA,TGCAGTGCTACGATGGGCAGTAGCAATCAGCCCCAGCATTTT,CSATMGSSNQPQHF
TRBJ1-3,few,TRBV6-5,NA,TGTGCCAGCAGTGCCGGCCCTGACACCATATATTTT,CASSAGPDTIYF
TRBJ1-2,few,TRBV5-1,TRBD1,TGCGCCAGCAGCTTTAACGGACAGGGATATGGCTACACCTTC,CASSFNGQGYGYTF
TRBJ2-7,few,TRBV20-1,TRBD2,TGCAGTGCTAGTAGACTAGCGGTCTCCTACGAGCAGTACTTC,CSASRLAVSYEQYF
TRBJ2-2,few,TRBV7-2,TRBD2,TGTGCCAGCAGCCAGCGGGGCGGGAGGCCTCCCGGGGAGCTGTTTTTT,CASSQRGGRPPGELFF
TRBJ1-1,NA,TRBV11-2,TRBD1,TGTGCCAGCAGCTTAGGGACAGGGGTGTTACTGAACACTGAAGCTTTCTTT,CASSLGTGVLLNTEAFF
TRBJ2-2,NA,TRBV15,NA,TGTGCCACCAGGGAAGGGGGGCTGGAGACCGGGGAGCTGTTTTTT,CATREGGLETGELFF
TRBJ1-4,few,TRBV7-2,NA,TGTGCCAGCAGCTTAAGCCCGGACACTGGTGAAAAACTGTTTTTT,CASSLSPDTGEKLFF
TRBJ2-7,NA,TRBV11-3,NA,TGTGCCAGCAGCTTAGGGAGGGCGCCCTACGAGCAGTACTTC,CASSLGRAPYEQYF
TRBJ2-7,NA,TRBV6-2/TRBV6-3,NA,TGTGCCAGCAGTTACTCGACCGGCAGCTCCTACGAGCAGTACTTC,CASSYSTGSSYEQYF
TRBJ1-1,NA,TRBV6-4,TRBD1,TGTGCCAGCAGCGCCCTAGGACAGGGGGCAACTGAAGCTTTCTTT,CASSALGQGATEAFF